This TCR beta chain appears in the sequencing data of a study of T cells of healthy individuals. Each CDR3 protein is one row after TCRdb ran MiXCR on the 5' RACE reads. The sample includes approximately 100,000 distinct CDR3 sequences, 17% of them seen just once. CDR3 length equals 17 residues. Germline V gives CDR1 MNHEY, CDR2 SVGEGT. The junction had 12 bases not matched to a gene; V was cut back by 0 bases and J by 9 bases. The origin of this receptor is a human donor in good health. This chain connects TRBV6-2 or TRBV6-3 to TRBJ2-1; 9 bases match TRBD2. The CDR3 coding sequence is TGTGCCAGCAGTTACTCCGCGGGAGGGTCACCGGGGGGTGAGCAGTTCTTC. This encodes CASSYSAGGSPGGEQFF.